Each of the 20 T cell receptor beta chains below was sequenced from the same sample in a study of CD8 T cells in Susac syndrome. After extraction with the RNeasy kit, about 0.45 to 1 ug of the RNA was reverse transcribed using random hexamers. Using its own MiXCR run on the immunoSEQ multiplex PCR reads, TCRdb lists one record per CDR3 protein. The sample lists about 200,000 distinct CDR3 sequences; about 95% were seen once. Material for sequencing was CD4+ T cells from PBMCs. Every receptor here comes from a human donor with multiple sclerosis.

A single count supports this clonotype. The CDR3 DNA follows: TGTGCCAGCAGGCCAACAGCCCCTGGGGCCAACGTCCTGACTTTC. Its protein product is CASRPTAPGANVLTF. V gene TRBV27 combines with J gene TRBJ2-6; no definite D call. The CDR3 sequence is 15 residues long. Germline CDR1 is MNHEY and CDR2 is SMNVEV (reference sequence). Trimming took off 6 bases at V and 2 bases at J, with 11 bases between the two ends.

The chain joins TRBV28 to TRBJ2-7, with 9 bases matching TRBD1. Germline loops: CDR1 MDHEN, CDR2 SYDVKM. CDR3 length: 14 amino acids. J was trimmed by 2 bases and V by 5 bases; bases with no gene match: 4. Here the CDR3 DNA reads TGTGCCAGCAGTACAGGGGGCCACACCTACGAGCAGTACTTC. Its protein product is CASSTGGHTYEQYF.

This sequence joins TRBV20-1 and TRBJ1-5; unclear D gene. This CDR3 has 14 amino acids. V gave up 3 bases and J gave up 1 base, with 10 bases separating them. The germline V gene encodes CDR1 DFQATT and CDR2 SNEGSKA (reference sequence). CDR3 amino acids: CSARETTSNQPQHF. CDR3 nucleotides: TGCAGTGCTAGGGAGACCACGAGCAATCAGCCCCAGCATTTT.

The chain couples TRBV20-1 to TRBJ2-3, with a possible D match to TRBD2 (6 bases). Trimming shortened V by 6 bases and J by 4 bases, and 14 bases separated the two germline ends. The CDR3 length is 13 residues. Germline values: CDR1 DFQATT, CDR2 SNEGSKA (reference sequence). As DNA, the CDR3 is TGCAGTGCCCGGGACTCCGCGGCAGATACGCAGTATTTT. This gives the protein CSARDSAADTQYF.

V usage is TRBV6-5 and J usage is TRBJ2-5; D not resolved. This CDR3 has 15 amino acids. V was trimmed by 0 bases and J by 2 bases, leaving 10 bases between them. Germline values: CDR1 MNHEY, CDR2 SVGAGI. The CDR3 reads CASSYSTGRQETQYF. CDR3 in DNA: TGTGCCAGCAGTTACTCGACGGGTCGGCAAGAGACCCAGTACTTC.

V and J are TRBV18 and TRBJ1-1, with 7 bases lining up with TRBD1. Germline V gene lookup returns CDR1 KGHSH and CDR2 LQKENI. J was trimmed by 3 bases and V by 6 bases; bases with no gene match: 7. The CDR3 is 14 amino acids. The CDR3 DNA is TGTGCCAGCTCCGACCTGGGACAGCACACTGAAGCTTTCTTT. The encoded protein is CASSDLGQHTEAFF.

V gene TRBV28 combines with J gene TRBJ2-5, with 8 bases fitting TRBD2. CDR1 MDHEN and CDR2 SYDVKM come from the germline V gene. Trimming removed 8 bases from V and 1 base from J; junction bases left unmatched: 6. The CDR3 is 14 amino acids. The DNA for the CDR3 is TGTGCCAGCTTGGGAACTAGCGGCCAAGAGACCCAGTACTTC. Amino acid sequence: CASLGTSGQETQYF.

The genes are TRBV3-1 and TRBJ1-1, with D maybe TRBD1 (6 bases). The ends were cut back, 5 bases at V and 0 bases at J, with 13 bases in the middle. Germline CDR1 reads LGHDT; CDR2 reads YNNKEL (reference sequence). The CDR3 runs 15 residues. The CDR3 is CASSLGGGLNTEAFF. The DNA for the CDR3 is TGTGCCAGCAGCTTGGGGGGCGGCCTGAACACTGAAGCTTTCTTT.

V gene TRBV10-3 combines with J gene TRBJ2-3, with D perhaps matching TRBD2 (6 bases). The germline V gene encodes CDR1 ENHRY and CDR2 SYGVKD. This CDR3 region has 15 residues. V was shortened by 11 bases and J by 1 base, with 19 bases between the two germline ends. CDR3: CAVGRSGEGTDTQYF. The CDR3 DNA reads as TGTGCCGTAGGAAGGTCGGGGGAGGGCACAGATACGCAGTATTTT.

This clonotype was counted a single time. The chain combines TRBV5-1 with TRBJ2-7, with D uncertain. Between the trimmed V and J ends, which lost 0 bases and 5 bases, there was a span of 12 bases. Germline V lookup: CDR1 SGHRS, CDR2 YFSETQ. The CDR3 is 14 amino acids. CDR3 nucleotides: TGCGCCAGCAGCTTGGGGACCCTGAAGGACGAGCAGTACTTC. It translates to CASSLGTLKDEQYF.

The V gene is TRBV24-1, the J gene TRBJ2-1; the match to TRBD1 covers 7 bases. V dropped 4 bases and J dropped 8; count of bases not matched to a gene: 10. The CDR3 contains 15 residues. Germline loops: CDR1 KGHDR, CDR2 SFDVKD. The CDR3 loop reads CATSDSVTGKDEQFF. The CDR3 DNA reads TGTGCCACCAGTGACTCGGTGACAGGGAAGGATGAGCAGTTCTTC.

V is TRBV2 and J is TRBJ2-7; D gene unclear. Germline values: CDR1 SNHLY, CDR2 FYNNEI. V was shortened by 4 bases and J by 1 base, with 14 bases between the two germline ends. The CDR3 has 15 amino acids. CDR3 protein: CASSGSRQESYEQYF. CDR3 sequence (DNA): TGTGCCAGCAGTGGCAGCCGCCAGGAATCCTACGAGCAGTACTTC. The variable domain in full, with the rest retrieved from reference TRBV2 and TRBJ2-7, is EPEVTQTPSHQVTQMGQEVILRCVPISNHLYFYWYRQILGQKVEFLVSFYNNEISEKSEIFDDQFSVERPDGSNFTLKIRSTKLEDSAMYFCASSGSRQESYEQYFGPGTRLTVT.

V and J are TRBV24-1 and TRBJ1-3; D is undetermined. This CDR3 has 15 residues. The ends were cut back, 3 bases at V and 0 bases at J, with 8 bases in the middle. Germline V gives CDR1 KGHDR, CDR2 SFDVKD. CDR3: CATSDGVSSGNTIYF. The CDR3 DNA is TGTGCCACCAGTGATGGCGTGAGCTCTGGAAACACCATATATTTT.

The chain recombines TRBV23-1 with TRBJ1-1; D is unresolved. TRBV23-1 falls under the ORF class, with uncertain function. Trimming stripped 3 bases from V and 4 bases from J, with 21 bases between. CDR3 size: 17 residues. The CDR3 protein is CASSQPPGPGGGTEAFF. As DNA, the CDR3 is TGCGCCAGCAGTCAGCCCCCTGGACCGGGAGGAGGCACTGAAGCTTTCTTT.

V usage is TRBV4-1 and J usage is TRBJ2-7; TRBD2 matches at 14 bases. This CDR3 has 16 amino acids. Germline CDR1 and CDR2: MGHRA and YSYEKL. With V trimmed by 0 bases and J by 7 bases, 5 bases remained unmatched. The DNA for the CDR3 is TGCGCCAGCAGCCAAGAAGGGACTAGCGGGAGAGGGGAGCAGTACTTC. Protein product: CASSQEGTSGRGEQYF.

The rearrangement links TRBV24-1 to TRBJ2-1; 9 nucleotides line up with TRBD2. V trimming: 4 bases; J trimming: 2 bases; junction bases outside the gene matches: 5. The germline gives CDR1 KGHDR, CDR2 SFDVKD. The CDR3 has 16 residues. The CDR3 DNA sequence: TGTGCCACCAGTGACGCAATAGCGGGGGCCTACAATGAGCAGTTCTTC. Its translation is CATSDAIAGAYNEQFF.

This sequence joins TRBV27 and TRBJ2-7; D ambiguous. This CDR3 has 15 amino acids. Trimming left V 5 bases short and J 2 bases short, with 16 bases between. Germline loops: CDR1 MNHEY, CDR2 SMNVEV (reference sequence). CDR3 in DNA: TGTGCCAGCAGTCCCTCCGACTCCCGGACCTACGAGCAGTACTTC. It encodes CASSPSDSRTYEQYF.

This chain connects TRBV5-4 to TRBJ2-1; D is unresolved. The germline V gene has CDR1 SGHNT and CDR2 YYREEE (reference sequence). The CDR3 is made up of 14 amino acids. Deletions cut 1 base from V and 5 bases from J, with 10 bases between. The chain's CDR3 is CASSLLAPDNEQFF. In nucleotides, the CDR3 is TGTGCCAGCAGCTTGCTGGCCCCAGACAATGAGCAGTTCTTC.

The sample holds a few counts of this clonotype. The chain couples TRBV12-3 or TRBV12-4 to TRBJ2-7; perhaps TRBD1 as D (6 bases). Deletions cut 2 bases from V and 1 base from J, with 6 bases between. The CDR3 runs 13 residues. The CDR3 DNA is TGTGCCAGCAGTTTAAGGGGGTCCTACGAGCAGTACTTC. Translation: CASSLRGSYEQYF.

The gene calls are TRBV30 and TRBJ2-7; TRBD1 matches at 10 bases. Trimming at V came to 7 bases and at J to 2 bases, leaving 2 bases not matched to a gene. The CDR3 has 12 residues. Germline values: CDR1 GTSNPN, CDR2 SVGIG (reference sequence). The CDR3 reads CALDRGAYEQYF. The CDR3 bases are TGTGCCTTGGACAGGGGGGCCTACGAGCAGTACTTC.